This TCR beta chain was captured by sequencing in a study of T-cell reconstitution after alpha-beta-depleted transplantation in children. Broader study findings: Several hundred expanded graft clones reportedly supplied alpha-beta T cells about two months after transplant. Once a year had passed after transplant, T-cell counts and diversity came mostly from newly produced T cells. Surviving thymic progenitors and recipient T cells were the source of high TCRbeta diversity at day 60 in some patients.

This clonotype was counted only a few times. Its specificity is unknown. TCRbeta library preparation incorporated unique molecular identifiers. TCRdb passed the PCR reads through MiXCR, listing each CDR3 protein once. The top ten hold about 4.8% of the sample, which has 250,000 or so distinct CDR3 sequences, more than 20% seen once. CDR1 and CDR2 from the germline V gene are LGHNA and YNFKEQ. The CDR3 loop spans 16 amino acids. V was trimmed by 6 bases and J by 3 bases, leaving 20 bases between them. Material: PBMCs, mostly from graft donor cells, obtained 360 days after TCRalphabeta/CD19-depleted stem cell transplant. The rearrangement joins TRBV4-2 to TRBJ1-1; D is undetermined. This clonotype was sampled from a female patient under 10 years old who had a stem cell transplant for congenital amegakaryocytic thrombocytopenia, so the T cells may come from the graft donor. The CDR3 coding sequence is TGTGCCAGCAGTTACCTGTCGGCACGGAGGGACACTGAAGCTTTCTTT. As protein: CASSYLSARRDTEAFF.